This T cell receptor beta chain was retrieved from a study of synovial regulatory T cells in juvenile arthritis (dated by TCRdb to between 2014 and 2016). As for the study more broadly: Among sequenced patients, a few were therapy-naive, one received methotrexate plus infliximab, several received methotrexate, and one had no treatment information. TCRbeta CDR3 repertoires of blood iaTreg cells, other blood Treg cells and synovial fluid Treg cells from matched patient samples were compared in the study. Effector T cell subsets from the study cohort were also sequenced for comparisons, but the Treg dataset by itself includes only blood Treg cells and synovial fluid Treg cells. The TCR repertoire comparisons covered Treg and Teff subsets from some ten JIA patients with active disease.

Study-level results and caveats: Blood iaTreg cells showed lower TCR diversity than other blood Treg cells, consistent with antigen-driven expansion. More CDR3 sequences were shared by synovial Treg cells with iaTreg cells than with other blood Treg cells, and a closer relation was confirmed by Chao-Jaccard similarity. iaTreg TCR repertoires were found to be largely private across patients and to partially overlap with synovial Teff and blood CPL repertoires.

TCR repertoires were obtained from some eleven juvenile idiopathic arthritis patients with active disease who had not reached inactive disease, of whom 3 were polyarticular and 8 were oligoarticular. The median age of the TCR-sequenced patients was about 11 years (range about 2.1-22.9), and their median disease duration was around seven years (range 0.2-19.1). Samples for TCR repertoire analysis were collected at two centres in Italy. Peripheral blood mononuclear cells were isolated using a Histopaque-1077 density gradient and were cryopreserved in approximately 90% FCS with about 10% DMSO. From the germline V gene, CDR1 is KGHSH and CDR2 is LQKENI. The CDR3 starts with the cysteine, ends with the phenylalanine, and has 16 residues. DNA is not on record. To prepare the library, the immunoSEQ multiplex PCR assay was applied. TCRbeta CDR3 sequencing was performed by Adaptive Biotechnologies. On the authors' methods: Repertoire similarity was assessed with the Chao-modified Jaccard index and with the median clonotype overlap from 200 random subsamples of equal sample size. The similarity analyses were based on either productive nucleotide sequences or amino acid sequences translated in silico. To compare repertoires, the researchers applied hierarchical clustering with single linkage as well as t-SNE, based on Chao-modified Jaccard distances. Repertoire diversity was assessed with the Renyi index over a range of alpha values after the sample sizes were normalised. The immuneACCESS repertoire file appears here via TCRdb, limited to in-frame rearrangements. These files lack a portion of the clones; in checked studies, under half of the deficit traces to unresolved V genes, and the cause of the others is not known. V and J calls and clone size are given by that table; D and trimming were obtained from the DNA. This sample's table lists about 10,000 clones. The biggest ten clones account for 0.85% to 1.3% of the sample.

About this clone: Its antigen is still unknown.

The sample was Treg cells from blood. According to the study, the label for this sample's cell subset or site signals: remaining (HLA-DR-negative) circulating blood Treg cells. This sequence was found in a donor aged 2-29 years with juvenile idiopathic arthritis. The chain is encoded by TRBV18 joined to TRBJ1-1; as DNA is missing, the TRBD1 call by TCRdb cannot be tested. The CDR3 sequence is CASSPSQLHRYTEAFF.